This TCR beta chain was identified during a study of patients and donors after allogeneic stem cell transplantation. TCRdb called the RT-PCR reads again in MiXCR, with one record for every CDR3 protein. Of under 95,000 distinct CDR3 sequences listed, approximately 5% are singletons. The CDR3 length is 14 residues. V lost 1 base, J lost 8 bases, and 14 bases lay in between. CDR1 and CDR2 (germline): SGHTA, FQGTGA. The sequencing input was blood, either unsorted or a sorted T cell fraction (not recorded which). The source is a human donor who was either an allogeneic HSCT recipient or a stem cell or donor lymphocyte infusion donor (not recorded which). It is not recorded whose cells these are; they may come from a transplant donor. The chain links TRBV7-3 to TRBJ1-2, with D unclear. This CDR3 reads CASSLMVGGGGYTF. CDR3 coding DNA: TGTGCCAGCAGCTTAATGGTCGGAGGAGGAGGCTACACCTTC.